The 32 T cell receptor beta chains given below trace back to one sample, sequenced in a study of blood T cell repertoires in COVID-19. Produced via immunoSEQ multiplex PCR; TCRdb's table is partial and in-frame only. The sample lists around 300,000 clones; approximately 83% were seen once. Sequenced material: peripheral blood. The receptors stem from a woman aged 25 to 39 who had recovered from COVID-19.

This rearrangement joins TRBV7-8 to TRBJ1-1, with D tentatively TRBD1 (6 bases). Trimming removed 5 bases from V and 2 bases from J, with 12 bases in between. The length of the CDR3 is 14 residues. The germline gives CDR1 SGHVS, CDR2 FQNEAQ. CDR3 bases: TGTGCCAGCAGCCCCCGGGACACAAACACTGAAGCTTTCTTT. Its protein is CASSPRDTNTEAFF.

A few counts support this clone. Other DNA sequences in the sample encode the same CDR3. The chain joins TRBV5-1 to TRBJ1-4; tentatively, D is TRBD1 (5 bases). The CDR3 is 14 residues long. V gave up 1 base and J gave up 5 bases, with 9 bases separating them. CDR1 and CDR2 (germline): SGHRS, YFSETQ. CDR3 coding DNA: TGCGCCAGCAGCTTGACAGGAGAAAATGAAAAACTGTTTTTT. Translating gives CASSLTGENEKLFF.

This chain connects TRBV18 to TRBJ1-2; TRBD1 is a possible D gene (5 bases). This CDR3 is 15 amino acids long. V dropped 3 bases and J dropped 1 base, with 12 bases sitting between them. CDR1 is KGHSH and CDR2 is LQKENI in the germline V gene. DNA for the CDR3: TGTGCCAGCTCACCCAGGGCTCGCTTTAACTATGGCTACACCTTC. It translates to CASSPRARFNYGYTF.

V gene TRBV10-3 combines with J gene TRBJ2-3, with 14 bases that match TRBD2. V gave up 7 bases and J gave up 4 bases; unmatched junction bases: 7. This CDR3 contains 16 residues. The germline CDR1 and CDR2 sequences are ENHRY and SYGVKD. DNA of the CDR3: TGTGCCATCACCGGACTAGCGGGAGGTCTGGCAGATACGCAGTATTTT. It codes for CAITGLAGGLADTQYF.

The rearrangement uses TRBV28 and TRBJ2-7, with 10 nucleotides matching TRBD2. V shed 5 bases, J shed 7 bases, and the junction held 8 bases outside the gene matches. The CDR3 loop spans 14 amino acids. Germline V lookup: CDR1 MDHEN, CDR2 SYDVKM. The chain's CDR3 is CASSQAGGGVEQYF. The CDR3 coding sequence is TGTGCCAGCAGTCAAGCGGGAGGGGGCGTGGAGCAGTACTTC.

This clone was recorded only once. The chain employs TRBV25-1 and TRBJ2-2, with a weak D call TRBD2 (5 bases). The CDR3 is 13 residues long. The germline gives CDR1 MGHDK, CDR2 SYGVNS. Trimming took 4 bases from V and 9 from J, leaving 12 bases between them. The CDR3 coding sequence is TGTGCCAGCAGTGCTGGACTGTTTCGGGAGCTGTTTTTT. It yields the protein CASSAGLFRELFF.

The chain recombines TRBV10-3 with TRBJ2-3; no clear D. The V gene lost 0 bases and the J gene lost 3 bases, with 7 bases spanning the gap. Germline V CDR1 and CDR2: ENHRY, SYGVKD. CDR3 size: 14 residues. The CDR3 here is CAISESRQTDTQYF. CDR3 bases: TGTGCCATCAGTGAGTCCAGACAAACAGATACGCAGTATTTT.

This chain links TRBV3-1 (or the pseudogene TRBV3-2) with TRBJ2-7; 9 bases fit TRBD2. The CDR3 runs 16 residues. Germline CDR1 and CDR2: LGHDT and YNNKEL (reference sequence). Losses at the gene ends were 0 bases for V and 3 bases for J; bases not matched to a gene: 6. Here the CDR3 DNA reads TGTGCCAGCAGCCAAGACCCCGGGACTAGCCGCTACGAGCAGTACTTC. Amino acids: CASSQDPGTSRYEQYF.

The rearrangement joins TRBV6-2 or TRBV6-3 to TRBJ1-5; the D is unclear. Germline V lookup: CDR1 MNHEY, CDR2 SVGEGT. V was pared by 2 bases and J by 2 bases, with 10 bases between. This CDR3 contains 15 residues. The CDR3 nucleotides read TGTGCCAGCAGTTACGGGCTTTCGGGCAATCAGCCCCAGCATTTT. It yields the protein CASSYGLSGNQPQHF.

The chain uses TRBV19 and TRBJ2-1; D is possibly TRBD1 (5 bases). The germline V and J ends were trimmed by 5 bases and 6 bases, with 11 bases remaining between them. The CDR3 loop spans 13 amino acids. CDR1 and CDR2 (germline): LNHDA, SQIVND (reference sequence). CDR3 coding DNA: TGTGCCAGTAGTGTCGGACAATCCAATGAGCAGTTCTTC. Its translation is CASSVGQSNEQFF.

In this sample, this clone turned up once. The chain joins TRBV28 to TRBJ2-7; 8 bases are shared with TRBD2. Per the germline V gene, CDR1 is MDHEN and CDR2 is SYDVKM. The ends lost 6 bases at V and 1 base at J; junction bases unmatched: 8. The CDR3 has 15 amino acids. The CDR3 sequence: CASRLSGRGSYEQYF. The CDR3 DNA is TGTGCCAGCAGACTGAGCGGGAGAGGGTCCTACGAGCAGTACTTC.

The V gene is TRBV2, the J gene TRBJ1-1; possibly TRBD1 for D (5 bases). V was trimmed by 7 bases and J by 3 bases, leaving 15 bases between them. This CDR3 has 14 residues. Germline CDR1 reads SNHLY; CDR2 reads FYNNEI. The CDR3 coding sequence is TGTGCCAGCACGTCACGGGGGGAGGACACTGAAGCTTTCTTT. Amino acid sequence: CASTSRGEDTEAFF.

This chain joins TRBV29-1 and TRBJ2-3; TRBD2 matches at 9 bases. V trimming: 1 base; J trimming: 4 bases; junction bases outside the gene matches: 6. The CDR3 totals 15 residues. Germline values: CDR1 SQVTM, CDR2 ANQGSEA. CDR3 region: CSVEGGGRAPDTQYF. CDR3 coding DNA: TGCAGCGTTGAAGGGGGCGGGAGGGCCCCAGATACGCAGTATTTT.

The CDR3 reads CASSLFPDTDTQYF. The DNA for the CDR3 is TGTGCCAGCAGTTTATTCCCAGATACAGATACGCAGTATTTT. The chain has TRBV27 and TRBJ2-3; D uncertain. The germline CDR1 and CDR2 sequences are MNHEY and SMNVEV (reference sequence). V was trimmed by 1 base and J by 3 bases, leaving 8 bases between them. The CDR3 runs 14 residues.

The V gene is TRBV12-5, the J gene TRBJ2-7; possibly TRBD1 for D (7 bases). Between the trimmed V and J ends, which lost 1 base and 3 bases, there was a span of 13 bases. CDR1 and CDR2 (germline): LGHNT, FRNRAP. The length of the CDR3 is 15 residues. The CDR3 sequence is CASGLATGRRYEQYF. The CDR3 region has the DNA TGTGCTAGTGGTTTGGCGACAGGGAGGCGCTACGAGCAGTACTTC.

The V and J genes are TRBV11-2 and TRBJ2-4; maybe TRBD1 (5 bases). Looked up from germline, CDR1 is SGHAT and CDR2 is FQNNGV. The V end was cut by 2 bases, the J end by 0 bases, with 14 bases between. The CDR3 loop spans 17 amino acids. The CDR3 is CASSLSGLSVAKNIQYF. The CDR3 region has the DNA TGTGCCAGCAGCTTATCAGGGCTCTCCGTAGCCAAAAACATTCAGTACTTC.

This clone was detected once. The J gene is TRBJ2-1, the V gene TRBV15; TRBD2 agrees at 14 bases. The germline gives CDR1 LNHNV, CDR2 YYDKDF (reference sequence). There are 20 residues in the CDR3. The J segment lost 10 bases and the V segment lost 0 bases, leaving 17 bases of the junction unmatched. The CDR3 DNA follows: TGTGCCACCAGCAGAGATCTCACCCCGACTAGCGGGAGGGCCAGTCGCGAGCAGTTCTTC. The encoded protein is CATSRDLTPTSGRASREQFF.

The rearrangement uses TRBV7-9 and TRBJ1-3; no definite D call. Per germline, CDR1 SEHNR and CDR2 FQNEAQ (reference sequence). The CDR3 consists of 16 residues. Trimming shortened V by 4 bases and J by 0 bases, and 13 bases separated the two germline ends. The CDR3: CASSWVIAPSGNTIYF. The CDR3 bases are TGTGCCAGCAGCTGGGTAATAGCTCCCTCTGGAAACACCATATATTTT.

J is TRBJ1-4 and V is TRBV3-1 (or the pseudogene TRBV3-2); possibly TRBD1 for D (6 bases). Per the germline V gene, CDR1 is LGHDT and CDR2 is YNNKEL (reference sequence). Trimming removed 2 bases from V and 8 bases from J, with 9 bases in between. This CDR3 region has 13 residues. CDR3 sequence reads: CASSQQGSEKLFF. As DNA, the CDR3 is TGTGCCAGCAGCCAACAGGGGAGCGAAAAACTGTTTTTT.

This clone was counted once. Different DNA sequences within this sample yield the same CDR3. For the CDR3, the DNA is TGTGCCAGCAGTCTCAACAGGGTAGAGACCCAGTACTTC. It specifies CASSLNRVETQYF. V and J are TRBV28 and TRBJ2-5; maybe TRBD1 (6 bases). V gave up 5 bases and J gave up 4 bases, with 11 bases separating them. Germline V gene lookup returns CDR1 MDHEN and CDR2 SYDVKM. This CDR3 region has 13 residues.

This sequence joins TRBV11-2 and TRBJ1-2; TRBD1 matches at 9 bases. Germline-derived CDR1 and CDR2 are SGHAT and FQNNGV. There are 14 residues in the CDR3. Trimming removed 4 bases from V and 8 bases from J; junction bases left unmatched: 8. The CDR3 reads CASSYPGTGYGYTF. Written as DNA, the CDR3 is TGTGCCAGCAGCTACCCCGGGACAGGGTACGGCTACACCTTC. The full variable domain, completed using reference TRBV11-2 and TRBJ1-2, is EAGVAQSPRYKIIEKRQSVAFWCNPISGHATLYWYQQILGQGPKLLIQFQNNGVVDDSQLPKDRFSAERLKGVDSTLKIQPAKLEDSAVYLCASSYPGTGYGYTFGSGTRLTVV.

This chain connects TRBV6-4 to TRBJ1-1; weak D call: TRBD1 (5 bases). Trimming shortened V by 0 bases and J by 8 bases, and 7 bases separated the two germline ends. Germline CDR1 is MRHNA and CDR2 is SNTAGT. CDR3 size: 12 residues. The CDR3 loop reads CASSDSRGEAFF. DNA for the CDR3: TGTGCCAGCAGTGACTCCCGGGGGGAAGCTTTCTTT.

The chain employs TRBV14 and TRBJ2-7, with TRBD1 matching over 7 bases. V lost 3 bases, J lost 10 bases, and 9 bases stayed unmatched. The CDR3 is 13 residues long. The germline V gene has CDR1 SGHDN and CDR2 FVKESK. The CDR3 here is CASSQSGTARQYF. The CDR3 DNA is TGTGCCAGCAGCCAGTCCGGGACAGCGAGACAGTACTTC. The entire variable domain, with the rest obtained from reference TRBV14 and TRBJ2-7, is as follows: EAGVTQFPSHSVIEKGQTVTLRCDPISGHDNLYWYRRVMGKEIKFLLHFVKESKQDESGMPNNRFLAERTGGTYSTLKVQPAELEDSGVYFCASSQSGTARQYFGPGTRLTVT.

The V call is TRBV19, the J call TRBJ2-1, with D perhaps matching TRBD2 (6 bases). Deletions cut 1 base from V and 5 bases from J, with 12 bases between. Germline CDR1 LNHDA, CDR2 SQIVND (reference sequence). The CDR3 contains 15 residues. The CDR3 nucleotides are TGTGCCAGTAGTATAGGCGGACTACCGCACAATGAGCAGTTCTTC. Protein sequence: CASSIGGLPHNEQFF.

The chain uses TRBV6-5 and TRBJ1-1; D might be TRBD1 (6 bases). CDR1 is MNHEY, CDR2 SVGAGI, per germline. V gave up 6 bases and J gave up 6 bases, with 17 bases separating them. The CDR3 runs 14 residues. CDR3 nucleotides: TGTGCCAGCAGAGAGAGGGGGTCGCATGCTGAAGCTTTCTTT. Its protein is CASRERGSHAEAFF.

The genes are TRBV10-3 and TRBJ2-7; 7 bases fit TRBD1. From germline, CDR1 is ENHRY and CDR2 SYGVKD. The junction had 7 bases not matched to a gene; V was cut back by 8 bases and J by 3 bases. CDR3 size: 13 residues. In DNA form, the CDR3 reads TGTGCCATCGGTCGTACAGGGGACTACGAGCAGTACTTC. Amino acid sequence: CAIGRTGDYEQYF.

The CDR3 DNA is TGCGCCAGCAGCCAATATTCTAGCGGCACAGATACGCAGTATTTT. Amino acids: CASSQYSSGTDTQYF. The chain has TRBV4-3 and TRBJ2-3; D is possibly TRBD2 (6 bases). The V gene's germline CDR1 is LGHNA and CDR2 YSLEER. This CDR3 contains 15 residues. Trimming cost V 2 bases and J 1 base, with 10 bases left between them.

The chain uses TRBV7-9 and TRBJ2-1; 7 bases are a match to TRBD1. Germline V gene data show CDR1 as SEHNR and CDR2 as FQNEAQ (reference sequence). The CDR3 sequence is 16 residues long. V was clipped by 4 bases and J by 6 bases; unmatched bases: 12. This chain's CDR3 is CASSSVEDRSRNEQFF. CDR3 sequence (DNA): TGTGCCAGCAGCTCAGTTGAGGACAGGTCTCGCAATGAGCAGTTCTTC.

V usage is TRBV5-3 and J usage is TRBJ1-3; weak D call: TRBD1 (5 bases). TRBV5-3 is an ORF, and what it does is uncertain. Trimming left V 2 bases short and J 0 bases short, with 12 bases between. This CDR3 region has 16 residues. In DNA form, the CDR3 reads TGTGCCAGAAGCTTAAGACAGCTAAGCTCTGGAAACACCATATATTTT. Translated: CARSLRQLSSGNTIYF.

V usage is TRBV19 and J usage is TRBJ2-7; 9 bases line up with TRBD2. The CDR3 is made up of 15 amino acids. With V trimmed by 3 bases and J by 3 bases, 6 bases remained unmatched. Germline assignment: CDR1 LNHDA and CDR2 SQIVND (reference sequence). DNA of the CDR3: TGTGCCAGTAGTATGAGTAGCGGGAGCGTCTACGAGCAGTACTTC. It specifies CASSMSSGSVYEQYF.

This chain links TRBV19 with TRBJ1-5; a weak D match, TRBD1 (5 bases). Germline V gene data show CDR1 as LNHDA and CDR2 as SQIVND (reference sequence). This CDR3 is 15 amino acids long. V was trimmed by 2 bases and J by 2 bases, leaving 10 bases between them. CDR3 protein: CASSITGGGNQPQHF. The CDR3 region has the DNA TGTGCCAGTAGTATAACCGGGGGTGGCAATCAGCCCCAGCATTTT. Full variable domain (rest looked up from reference TRBV19 and TRBJ1-5): DGGITQSPKYLFRKEGQNVTLSCEQNLNHDAMYWYRQDPGQGLRLIYYSQIVNDFQKGDIAEGYSVSREKKESFPLTVTSAQKNPTAFYLCASSITGGGNQPQHFGDGTRLSIL.

The chain combines TRBV5-5 with TRBJ1-1; 11 nucleotides align to TRBD1. This CDR3 is built from 17 residues. CDR1 and CDR2 (germline): SGHKS, YYEKEE (reference sequence). The V gene end was trimmed by 4 bases and the J gene end by 6 bases; junction bases not matched to a gene: 14. Here the CDR3 reads CASSQGQGVSVNPEAFF. In nucleotides, the CDR3 is TGTGCCAGCAGCCAGGGACAGGGGGTCTCTGTCAACCCTGAAGCTTTCTTT.